The subject of this entry is one TCR beta chain. A multiplex PCR was run with 60 Vbeta primers and 13 Jbeta primers. Assay used: immunoSEQ multiplex PCR; TCRdb lists only in-frame clones, some missing. The table lists some 200,000 clones, roughly 83% of them singletons. This sample stems from a study of cytomegalovirus exposure and HLA in healthy donors. The germline V gene encodes CDR1 KGHSH and CDR2 LQKENI. The CDR3 runs 14 residues. V dropped 3 bases and J dropped 2 bases, with 10 bases sitting between them. V and J are TRBV18 and TRBJ2-5, with D maybe TRBD2 (5 bases). The TCR comes from a male donor in good health and CMV-seropositive. Sample: PBMCs. The CDR3, as DNA: TGTGCCAGCTCACCGCAGTCGGGACAAGAGACCCAGTACTTC. This translates into CASSPQSGQETQYF.